The text below deals with one T cell receptor beta chain. Its target is not known. It was with 60 Vbeta and 13 Jbeta primers that the PCR ran. Measured with immunoSEQ multiplex PCR; TCRdb has only the in-frame clones, and not every one. Of some 71,000 clones listed, 76% were seen once; the top ten hold about 3.3%. Germline assignment: CDR1 SGHTA and CDR2 FQGTGA. Trimming removed 5 bases from V and 0 bases from J, with 13 bases in between. The CDR3 runs 16 residues. This sample is part of a study of cytomegalovirus exposure and HLA in healthy donors. In the study overall: The study placed 70% to 90% of its approximately 400 genotyped donors in the Caucasian-associated ancestry cluster.

Notes on the study in general: Among TCR sequences, most were rare, though some public TCRs appeared in many donors.

The genes are TRBV7-3 and TRBJ2-2, with D possibly matching TRBD2 (6 bases). The sample consisted of PBMCs. The TCR comes from a man between 18 and 29 years old in good health and CMV-seronegative. The CDR3 DNA follows: TGTGCCAGCAGCCCCCCGGGAGCCGCGAACACCGGGGAGCTGTTTTTT. Protein sequence: CASSPPGAANTGELFF.